The entry that follows covers one TCR beta chain sequence. Its antigen is not known. The data stem from a study of OX40 agonist ivuxolimab in advanced cancers. Across the study: The dose-escalation group included hepatocellular carcinoma, melanoma, renal cell carcinoma and head and neck cancer. Age averaged around 60 years (range about 20 to 80), and 80% to 90% were male.

General study points: Some of the nonresponding patients also showed low levels of normalized T-cell clonal expansion.

The table came from immunoSEQ multiplex PCR; TCRdb's copy has only in-frame clones and leaves some out. The sample holds 70,000 or so clones; more than 80% are singletons and the top ten take approximately 1.1%. Researchers took blood at baseline, on cycle 4 day 1, and on cycle 7 day 1. The V gene lost 8 bases and the J gene lost 8 bases, with 12 bases spanning the gap. The CDR3 sequence is 11 residues long. From germline, CDR1 is MNHEY and CDR2 SVGAGI. The source was CD4+ or CD8+ T cells sorted from blood, collected in a trial of the OX40 agonist ivuxolimab. This clonotype was obtained from an adult with an advanced solid tumor such as melanoma, head and neck, liver or kidney cancer. This chain joins TRBV6-5 and TRBJ1-2, with D tentatively TRBD1 (5 bases). The chain's CDR3 is CASGEGTGYTF. Here the CDR3 DNA reads TGTGCCAGCGGCGAGGGGACCGGCTACACCTTC.